This entry concerns a single TCR beta chain. The data derive from a study of T cell responses to AZD1222 COVID-19 vaccine. Profiling relied on immunoSEQ multiplex PCR, and the TCRdb table lists in-frame clones only, not all of them. The table includes some 110,000 clones, 88% detected once. The V gene lost 6 bases and the J gene lost 3 bases, with 13 bases spanning the gap. This CDR3 spans 14 amino acids. In germline, CDR1 is MDHEN, CDR2 SYDVKM. The TCR comes from an adult in good health. The sequences come from peripheral blood, collected on day 0 of AZD1222 vaccination. The rearrangement joins TRBV28 to TRBJ2-3; D perhaps matches TRBD2 (7 bases). For the CDR3, the DNA is TGTGCCAGCAGCACCGCGGGGGCTACAGATACGCAGTATTTT. This encodes CASSTAGATDTQYF.